These 9 T cell receptor beta chains were sequenced from one sample in a study of cytomegalovirus exposure and HLA in healthy donors. This PCR relied on a set of 60 Vbeta primers and 13 Jbeta primers. Libraries were prepared by immunoSEQ multiplex PCR; TCRdb keeps only in-frame clonotypes and omits some of them. The sample has 95,000 to 100,000 clones, approximately 85% seen once; the top ten hold about 3.8%. The sample taken for sequencing was PBMCs. The receptors come from a man in his thirties or forties in good health and CMV-seronegative.

The chain uses TRBV18 and TRBJ1-6, with TRBD1 identical over 9 bases. V was pared by 0 bases and J by 9 bases, with 3 bases of the junction left unmatched. This CDR3 comprises 15 residues. Germline lookup yields CDR1 KGHSH and CDR2 LQKENI. The chain's CDR3 is CASSPPGTGSSPLHF. CDR3 sequence (DNA): TGTGCCAGCTCACCACCGGGGACAGGGAGTTCACCCCTCCACTTT.

Only one count was recorded for this clone. The rearrangement links TRBV13 to TRBJ1-2; D gene uncertain. This CDR3 spans 11 amino acids. The V end lost 5 bases, the J end lost 6 bases, and 7 bases lay between the germline ends. The germline V gene encodes CDR1 PRHDT and CDR2 FYEKMQ (reference sequence). As DNA, the CDR3 is TGTGCCAGCAGCGGGGAGGATGGCTACACCTTC. Protein: CASSGEDGYTF.

The chain has TRBV10-3 and TRBJ2-1; D is possibly TRBD1 (5 bases). This CDR3 comprises 13 residues. Trimming removed 4 bases at V and 6 bases at J, with 10 bases between. Germline values: CDR1 ENHRY, CDR2 SYGVKD. The CDR3 sequence: CAISGQQFNEQFF. CDR3 nucleotides: TGTGCCATCAGTGGACAGCAGTTCAATGAGCAGTTCTTC.

This chain links TRBV4-1 with TRBJ2-7; 9 bases match TRBD2. This CDR3 region has 15 residues. Trimming cost V 1 base and J 2 bases; bases outside gene matches: 3. From germline, CDR1 is MGHRA and CDR2 YSYEKL. The CDR3 region has the DNA TGCGCCAGCAGCCAAGTAGCGGGAGTCGCCTACGAGCAGTACTTC. Protein: CASSQVAGVAYEQYF.

The rearrangement links TRBV4-2 to TRBJ2-7; 10 nucleotides match TRBD2. Germline-derived CDR1 and CDR2 are LGHNA and YNFKEQ. J was trimmed by 0 bases and V by 0 bases; bases with no gene match: 2. This CDR3 is built from 16 residues. The DNA for the CDR3 is TGTGCCAGCAGCCAAGATTCTAGCGGGAGCTCCTACGAGCAGTACTTC. As protein: CASSQDSSGSSYEQYF.

V usage is TRBV13 and J usage is TRBJ2-7, with a possible D match to TRBD2 (7 bases). CDR1 is PRHDT and CDR2 is FYEKMQ in the germline V gene (reference sequence). The CDR3 has 14 residues. V dropped 6 bases and J dropped 5 bases, with 17 bases sitting between them. The CDR3 nucleotides read TGTGCCAGCAGACAGGAGGGGGGGGGCCACGAGCAGTACTTC. As protein: CASRQEGGGHEQYF.

V and J are TRBV29-1 and TRBJ2-2, with D possibly TRBD2 on 5 matching bases. The CDR3 has 14 residues. Trimming left V 6 bases short and J 6 bases short, with 17 bases between. Germline V lookup: CDR1 SQVTM, CDR2 ANQGSEA. As DNA, the CDR3 is TGCAGCGTCCGTCTTACTAGGGCGGCCGGGGAGCTGTTTTTT. It codes for CSVRLTRAAGELFF.

The chain uses TRBV7-9 and TRBJ2-1, with D perhaps matching TRBD1 (6 bases). Germline V gene data show CDR1 as SEHNR and CDR2 as FQNEAQ (reference sequence). The ends were cut back, 7 bases at V and 0 bases at J, with 7 bases in the middle. This CDR3 comprises 13 residues. CDR3 DNA: TGTGCCAGCATGGACAGCTCCTACAATGAGCAGTTCTTC. Translated, it gives CASMDSSYNEQFF.

The chain carries TRBV18 and TRBJ2-5; D perhaps matches TRBD2 (6 bases). Deletions cut 1 base from V and 5 bases from J, with 14 bases between. The germline V gene has CDR1 KGHSH and CDR2 LQKENI. The CDR3 is made up of 15 amino acids. The CDR3 DNA is TGTGCCAGCTCACCACGGGACTCAGGGAGGGAGACCCAGTACTTC. Translated: CASSPRDSGRETQYF.